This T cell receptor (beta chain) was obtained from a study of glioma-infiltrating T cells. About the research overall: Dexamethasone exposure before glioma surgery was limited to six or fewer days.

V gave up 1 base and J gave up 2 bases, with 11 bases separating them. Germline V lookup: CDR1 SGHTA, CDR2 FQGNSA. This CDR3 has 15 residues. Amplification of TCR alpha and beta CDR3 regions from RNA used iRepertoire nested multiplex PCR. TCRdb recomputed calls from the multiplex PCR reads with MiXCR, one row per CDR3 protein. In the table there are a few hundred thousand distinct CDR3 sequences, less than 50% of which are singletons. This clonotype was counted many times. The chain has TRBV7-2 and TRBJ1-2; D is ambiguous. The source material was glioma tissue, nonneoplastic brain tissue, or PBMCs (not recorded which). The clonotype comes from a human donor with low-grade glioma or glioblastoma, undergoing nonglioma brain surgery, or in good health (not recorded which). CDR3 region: CASSLDPGPNYGYTF. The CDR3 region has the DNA TGTGCCAGCAGCTTAGATCCAGGACCCAACTATGGCTACACCTTC.